This T cell receptor (beta chain) comes out of a study of post-analysis software for immune sequencing data. Trimming pared 8 bases from V and 9 bases from J, leaving 20 bases between. The germline CDR1 and CDR2 sequences are SNHLY and FYNNEI. The CDR3 length is 14 residues. Broader study findings: Relative to controls, patients had about 5 TRBV segments at higher frequency, with TRBV5-6, TRBV5-1 and TRBV20-1 among these. Batch-matched samples strongly co-clustered by F measure.

Unique molecular identifiers were carried by the TCR beta cDNA libraries. MiXCR, run by TCRdb on the PCR reads, gives a single entry per CDR3 protein. The table shows 600,000 to 700,000 distinct CDR3 sequences, with approximately 59% occurring only once. Note on this clonotype: Its antigen is as yet unknown.

The source of this sequence is a girl between 2 and 10 years old with multiple sclerosis. The sequenced material came from blood. The chain has TRBV2 and TRBJ2-1; a possible D gene is TRBD2 (7 bases). The CDR3 DNA sequence: TGTGCCAGCGGAGAGGGGGGGCCCGGTAGTGAGCAGTTCTTC. This sequence encodes CASGEGGPGSEQFF.